These 9 T cell receptor beta chains were sequenced from one sample in a study of CD8+CD57+ T cells in acquired aplastic anemia. Individuals selected for sequencing had exhibited CD8+CD57+ cell expansion on flow cytometry. TCR beta VDJ and CDR3 profiles were obtained from a genomic DNA template. TCRdb itself ran the reads through MiXCR, one entry per CDR3 protein. The table includes roughly 150,000 distinct CDR3 sequences, less than 60% detected once. The sample taken for sequencing was sorted CD4+, CD8+, or CD8+CD57+ T cells (not recorded which) from PBMCs. The receptors were sampled from a human donor with aplastic anemia.

The sample holds a few counts of this clonotype. The genes are TRBV2 and TRBJ2-1, with 12 nucleotides matching TRBD1. The length of the CDR3 is 14 residues. Germline V gives CDR1 SNHLY, CDR2 FYNNEI. V was pared by 5 bases and J by 6 bases, with 2 bases of the junction left unmatched. Here the CDR3 DNA reads TGTGCCAGCAGTTTGGGACAGGGGGCCAATGAGCAGTTCTTC. Amino acids: CASSLGQGANEQFF.

CDR3 sequence reads: CASSIGALYNEQYF. CDR3 in DNA: TGTGCCAGCAGTATCGGGGCACTCTACAATGAGCAGTACTTC. The chain carries TRBV7-9 and TRBJ2-7, with D perhaps given as TRBD1 or TRBD2 (5 bases each). This CDR3 contains 14 residues. Trimming left V 6 bases short and J 7 bases short, with 19 bases between. Germline assignment: CDR1 SEHNR and CDR2 FQNEAQ (reference sequence).

The chain recombines TRBV7-6 with TRBJ1-2; no firm D call. The V end lost 5 bases, the J end lost 4 bases, and 8 bases lay between the germline ends. Germline CDR1 SGHVS, CDR2 FNYEAQ. The CDR3 is 12 amino acids. The CDR3 region is CASSRESYGYTF. The CDR3 DNA reads as TGTGCCAGCAGCCGGGAGTCCTATGGCTACACCTTC. The variable domain in full, completed from reference TRBV7-6 and TRBJ1-2, reads GAGVSQSPRYKVTKRGQDVALRCDPISGHVSLYWYRQALGQGPEFLTYFNYEAQQDKSGLPNDRFSAERPEGSISTLTIQRTEQRDSAMYRCASSRESYGYTFGSGTRLTVV.

The chain carries TRBV10-1 and TRBJ1-6; D not resolved. The CDR3 runs to 15 residues. Trimming took off 10 bases at V and 3 bases at J, with 16 bases between the two ends. CDR1 and CDR2 (germline): WNHNN, SYGVQD (reference sequence). In DNA form, the CDR3 reads TGCGCCACCTGCGACCCTCAAGGCTATAATTCACCCCTCCACTTT. Amino acid sequence: CATCDPQGYNSPLHF.

The J gene is TRBJ2-2, the V gene TRBV13; D unresolved. This CDR3 is 15 amino acids long. Per the germline V gene, CDR1 is PRHDT and CDR2 is FYEKMQ (reference sequence). Trimming removed 6 bases at V and 3 bases at J, with 14 bases between. For the CDR3, the DNA is TGTGCCAGCAGTCTAGGTACAGCCTACACCGGGGAGCTGTTTTTT. This gives the protein CASSLGTAYTGELFF.

This clonotype came up a few times. This sequence joins TRBV11-2 and TRBJ2-1; D might be TRBD1 (5 bases). Trimming shortened V by 2 bases and J by 6 bases, and 11 bases separated the two germline ends. Per the germline V gene, CDR1 is SGHAT and CDR2 is FQNNGV. The CDR3 contains 14 residues. CDR3 residues: CASSLQRQGNEQFF. The CDR3 coding sequence is TGTGCCAGCAGCTTACAACGTCAGGGCAATGAGCAGTTCTTC.

The chain is built from TRBV5-4 and TRBJ2-7; 8 bases map to TRBD2. The CDR3 has 16 residues. Germline CDR1 SGHNT, CDR2 YYREEE (reference sequence). Trimming took 0 bases from V and 6 from J; bases not matched to a gene: 11. The CDR3 nucleotides read TGTGCCAGCAGCTTGGATCCGCGGGGGGATCTCGGCGAGCAGTACTTC. It encodes CASSLDPRGDLGEQYF.

A few counts support this clonotype. The chain links TRBV6-2 or TRBV6-3 to TRBJ1-5; D is perhaps TRBD1 (5 bases). The V gene's germline CDR1 is MNHEY and CDR2 SVGEGT. This CDR3 region has 14 residues. Trimming stripped 2 bases from V and 7 bases from J, with 12 bases between. CDR3 coding DNA: TGTGCCAGCAGTTACGTTGCTAGGGGCCAGCCCCAGCATTTT. Translated: CASSYVARGQPQHF.

This clonotype was found many times. The V and J genes are TRBV7-9 and TRBJ1-6; D unclear. Germline values: CDR1 SEHNR, CDR2 FQNEAQ (reference sequence). V was cut by 5 bases and J by 6 bases, with 5 bases left in between. The CDR3 is 12 amino acids. Here the CDR3 DNA reads TGTGCCAGCAGCGAGACTAATTCACCCCTCCACTTT. The encoded protein is CASSETNSPLHF.